The rows below give T cell receptor beta chains drawn from one sample of a study of T cell responses to AZD1222 COVID-19 vaccine. Method: immunoSEQ multiplex PCR; TCRdb's copy keeps in-frame clones and lacks some. The sample holds roughly 190,000 clones, 85% to 95% seen once. Specimen: peripheral blood, collected on day 0 of AZD1222 vaccination. Source of these receptors: an adult in good health. Both conserved end residues are part of each CDR3. The D gene is left open where the match is weak. Clone size appears in some rows only: once, few, many, or a class for an expanded clone.

j_call	v_call	d_call	clone_size	cdr3_aa	cdr3_nt
TRBJ2-3	TRBV19	NA	NA	CASSSGTSTDTQYF	TGTGCCAGTAGTAGCGGGACTAGCACAGATACGCAGTATTTT
TRBJ2-2	TRBV7-9	TRBD2	NA	CASSYPSGGGPGELFF	TGTGCCAGCAGCTACCCTAGCGGGGGGGGCCCCGGGGAGCTGTTTTTT
TRBJ1-4	TRBV28	TRBD1	NA	CASSPGTVRNEKLFF	TGTGCCAGCAGTCCTGGGACAGTACGTAATGAAAAACTGTTTTTT
TRBJ2-5	TRBV23-1	TRBD2	NA	CASSRNWGTSGEVSQETQYF	TGCGCCAGCAGTCGGAATTGGGGGACTAGCGGGGAGGTTAGCCAAGAGACCCAGTACTTC
TRBJ1-1	TRBV10-1	NA	once	CASSQSTEAFF	TGCGCCAGCAGTCAGAGCACTGAAGCTTTCTTT
TRBJ1-2	TRBV11-1	TRBD1	few	CASSPGTGYYGYTF	TGTGCCAGCAGCCCCGGGACAGGTTACTATGGCTACACCTTC
TRBJ1-2	TRBV30	NA	NA	CAWALLPGDGYTF	TGTGCCTGGGCCCTTCTGCCAGGCGATGGCTACACCTTC
TRBJ2-7	TRBV30	TRBD2	NA	CAWTGLAGMQEQYF	TGTGCCTGGACAGGACTAGCGGGAATGCAGGAGCAGTACTTC
TRBJ2-7	TRBV7-9	NA	few	CASSRPGLSRNEQYF	TGTGCCAGCAGCCGTCCTGGACTCTCAAGAAACGAGCAGTACTTC
TRBJ1-5	TRBV20-1	NA	NA	CSASRRNQPQHF	TGCAGTGCTAGTAGGAGAAATCAGCCCCAGCATTTT
TRBJ1-5	TRBV10-2	NA	NA	CASSGSGVVDQPQHF	TGCGCCAGCAGTGGGTCAGGGGTTGTGGATCAGCCCCAGCATTTT
TRBJ1-6	TRBV27	NA	NA	CASSFLPRGDSPLHF	TGTGCCAGCAGTTTTCTCCCCAGAGGGGATTCACCCCTCCACTTT
TRBJ2-7	TRBV7-6	NA	NA	CASSSGDSRSYEQYF	TGTGCCAGCAGCTCGGGGGACAGCCGCTCCTACGAGCAGTACTTC
TRBJ2-7	TRBV5-1	TRBD2	NA	CASSSSGPLSYEQYF	TGCGCCAGCAGCTCTAGCGGGCCACTCTCCTACGAGCAGTACTTC
TRBJ1-2	TRBV6-2/TRBV6-3	NA	NA	CASSYRGDGYTF	TGTGCCAGCAGTTATCGAGGGGATGGCTACACCTTC
TRBJ1-5	TRBV6-5	NA	NA	CAISYRGNQPQHF	TGTGCCATTTCATACAGGGGCAATCAGCCCCAGCATTTT
TRBJ2-7	TRBV5-6	NA	NA	CASSLEQSYEQYF	TGTGCCAGCAGCTTGGAACAGTCTTACGAGCAGTACTTC
TRBJ1-5	TRBV9	NA	NA	CASSVGGGDQPQHF	TGTGCCAGCAGCGTAGGAGGAGGGGATCAGCCCCAGCATTTT
TRBJ2-5	TRBV18	TRBD2	NA	CASSPGSGIFETQYF	TGTGCCAGCTCACCTGGTAGCGGGATCTTCGAGACCCAGTACTTC
TRBJ1-4	TRBV4-1	NA	once	CASSQVRGGGGEKLFF	TGCGCCAGCAGCCAAGTCCGTGGGGGGGGAGGTGAAAAACTGTTTTTT
TRBJ2-2	TRBV7-7	NA	few	CASSLQGGETGELFF	TGTGCCAGCAGCTTACAAGGGGGGGAAACCGGGGAGCTGTTTTTT
TRBJ1-2	TRBV5-1	NA	NA	CASSLDWGPGDGYTF	TGCGCCAGCAGCTTGGATTGGGGTCCCGGGGATGGCTACACCTTC
TRBJ1-1	TRBV6-4	NA	once	CASSDSPEGGTEAFF	TGTGCCAGCAGTGACTCACCAGAGGGGGGGACTGAAGCTTTCTTT
TRBJ1-5	TRBV10-2	TRBD1	NA	CASSAATGSHQPQHF	TGCGCCAGCAGTGCAGCGACAGGGTCACATCAGCCCCAGCATTTT